The source of this T cell receptor beta chain is a study of human T cells and chemical hapten exposure. Study observations and caveats: TCRs exceeding 1 in 1000 frequency stayed unchanged with DPC sensitization. The presence of alopecia in the donors means their immune response may differ from healthy people's.

Via MiXCR, TCRdb re-called the RACE reads, giving one row per CDR3 protein. The sample holds about 360,000 distinct CDR3 sequences, around 5% seen once. This clonotype was counted between two and nine times. Its cognate antigen is unknown. The time point denotes: patch test 1, 2 weeks after DPC sensitization. The treatment here: therapeutic diphenylcyclopropenone sensitization with weekly scalp DPC. CDR1 is SQVTM and CDR2 is ANQGSEA in the germline V gene. The trim removed 3 bases at V and 2 bases at J, leaving 10 bases unmatched. There are 16 residues in the CDR3. The genes are TRBV29-1 and TRBJ2-7; 10 bases match TRBD1. The sequence was collected from a woman in her fifties or sixties with alopecia areata. Some clones in this sample may be carry-over from other donors' samples. The input for sequencing was whole blood, taken in connection with sensitization to the hapten diphenylcyclopropenone (DPC). In DNA, the CDR3 is TGCAGCGTTGAGAAGGGGACAGGGGAGGACGCCTACGAGCAGTACTTC. Translated: CSVEKGTGEDAYEQYF.